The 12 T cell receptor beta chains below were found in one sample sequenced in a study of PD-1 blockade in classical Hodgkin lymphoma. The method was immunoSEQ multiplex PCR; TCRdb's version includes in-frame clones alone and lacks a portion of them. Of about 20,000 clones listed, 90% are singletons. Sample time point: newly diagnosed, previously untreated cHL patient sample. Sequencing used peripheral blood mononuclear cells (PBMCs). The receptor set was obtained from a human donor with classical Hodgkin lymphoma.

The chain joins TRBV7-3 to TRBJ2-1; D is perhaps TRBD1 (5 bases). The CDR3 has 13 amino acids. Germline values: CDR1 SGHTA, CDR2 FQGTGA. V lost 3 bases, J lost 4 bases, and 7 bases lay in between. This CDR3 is CASSFGQYNEQFF. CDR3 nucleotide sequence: TGTGCCAGCAGCTTTGGACAATACAATGAGCAGTTCTTC. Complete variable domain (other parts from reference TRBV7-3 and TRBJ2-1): GAGVSQTPSNKVTEKGKYVELRCDPISGHTALYWYRQSLGQGPEFLIYFQGTGAADDSGLPNDRFFAVRPEGSVSTLKIQRTERGDSAVYLCASSFGQYNEQFFGPGTRLTVL.

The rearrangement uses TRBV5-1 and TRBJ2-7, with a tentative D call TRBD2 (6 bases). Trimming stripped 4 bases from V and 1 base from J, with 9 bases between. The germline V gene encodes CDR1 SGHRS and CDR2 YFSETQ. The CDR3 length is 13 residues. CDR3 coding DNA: TGCGCCAGCAGCCCGGAGGGGTCCTACGAGCAGTACTTC. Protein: CASSPEGSYEQYF.

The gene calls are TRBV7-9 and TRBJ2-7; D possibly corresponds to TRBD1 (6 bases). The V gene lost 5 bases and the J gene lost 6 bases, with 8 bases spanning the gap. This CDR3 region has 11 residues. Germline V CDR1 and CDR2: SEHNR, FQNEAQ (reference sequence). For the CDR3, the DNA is TGTGCCAGCAGCCTGGACAGCGAGCAGTACTTC. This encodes CASSLDSEQYF.

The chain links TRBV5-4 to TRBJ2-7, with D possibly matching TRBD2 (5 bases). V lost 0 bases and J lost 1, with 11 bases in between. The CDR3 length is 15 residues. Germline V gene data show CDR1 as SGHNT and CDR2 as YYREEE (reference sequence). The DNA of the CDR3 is TGTGCCAGCAGCTTGGGTCGCGGGTTTTCCTACGAGCAGTACTTC. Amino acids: CASSLGRGFSYEQYF.

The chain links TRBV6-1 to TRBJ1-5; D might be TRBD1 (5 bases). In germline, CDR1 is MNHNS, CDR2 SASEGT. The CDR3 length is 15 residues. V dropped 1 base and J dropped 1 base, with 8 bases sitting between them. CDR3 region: CASSEVAGSNQPQHF. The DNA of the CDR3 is TGTGCCAGCAGTGAAGTGGCAGGGAGCAATCAGCCCCAGCATTTT.

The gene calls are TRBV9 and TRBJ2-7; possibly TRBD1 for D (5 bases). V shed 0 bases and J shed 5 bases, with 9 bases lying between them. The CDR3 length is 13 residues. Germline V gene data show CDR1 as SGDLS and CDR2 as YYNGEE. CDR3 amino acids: CASSVALGDEQYF. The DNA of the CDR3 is TGTGCCAGCAGCGTAGCTTTAGGGGACGAGCAGTACTTC.

CDR3 loop: CSAENRPDTQYF. Written as DNA, the CDR3 is TGCAGCGCCGAAAACCGCCCAGATACGCAGTATTTT. The V gene is TRBV29-1, the J gene TRBJ2-3; D gene ambiguous. CDR1 is SQVTM, CDR2 ANQGSEA, per germline. The length of the CDR3 is 12 residues. V lost 7 bases and J lost 4, with 12 bases in between.

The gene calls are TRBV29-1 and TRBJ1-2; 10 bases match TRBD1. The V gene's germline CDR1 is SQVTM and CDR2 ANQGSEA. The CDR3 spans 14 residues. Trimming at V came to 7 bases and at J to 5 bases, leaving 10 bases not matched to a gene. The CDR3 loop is CSAGRGTGVYGYTF. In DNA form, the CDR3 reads TGCAGCGCCGGCCGAGGGACAGGGGTATATGGCTACACCTTC.

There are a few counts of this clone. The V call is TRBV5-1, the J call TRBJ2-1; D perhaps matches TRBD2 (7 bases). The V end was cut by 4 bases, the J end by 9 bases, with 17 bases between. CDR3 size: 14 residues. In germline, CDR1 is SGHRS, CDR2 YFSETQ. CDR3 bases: TGCGCCAGCAGCCTGGACGGGGGGCAGGGTGAGCAGTTCTTC. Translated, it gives CASSLDGGQGEQFF.

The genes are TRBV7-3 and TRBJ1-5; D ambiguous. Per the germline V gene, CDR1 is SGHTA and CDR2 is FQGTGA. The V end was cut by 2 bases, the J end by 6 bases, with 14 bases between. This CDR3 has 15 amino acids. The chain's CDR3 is CASSLDGQSGQPQHF. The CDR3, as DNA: TGTGCCAGCAGCTTAGATGGGCAGTCGGGTCAGCCCCAGCATTTT.

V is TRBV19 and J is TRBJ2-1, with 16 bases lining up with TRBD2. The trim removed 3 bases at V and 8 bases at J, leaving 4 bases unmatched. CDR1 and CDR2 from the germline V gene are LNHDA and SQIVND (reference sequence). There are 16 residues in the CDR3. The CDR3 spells CASSMGLAGGVYEQFF. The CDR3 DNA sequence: TGTGCCAGTAGTATGGGACTAGCGGGAGGGGTATATGAGCAGTTCTTC.

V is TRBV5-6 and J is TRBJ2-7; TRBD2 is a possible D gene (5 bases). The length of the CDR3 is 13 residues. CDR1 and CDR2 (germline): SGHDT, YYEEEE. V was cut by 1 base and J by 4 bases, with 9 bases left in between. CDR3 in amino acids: CASSLSGVYEQYF. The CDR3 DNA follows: TGTGCCAGCAGCTTGTCCGGGGTGTACGAGCAGTACTTC.